Reported below is one T cell receptor (beta chain). These data are taken from a study of STAT5B mutations in CD4+ large granular lymphocyte leukemia. The method was immunoSEQ multiplex PCR; TCRdb's version includes in-frame clones alone and lacks a portion of them. The repertoire holds nearly 35,000 clones, roughly two thirds seen once, with around 1.9% in the top ten. CDR1 is SGHRS and CDR2 is YFSETQ in the germline V gene. Trimming removed 0 bases at V and 1 base at J, with 10 bases between. There are 15 residues in the CDR3. The TCR comes from a human donor in good health. What was sequenced was CD4+ T cells from blood buffy coats. The chain employs TRBV5-1 and TRBJ2-5; a weak D match, TRBD1 (5 bases). DNA of the CDR3: TGCGCCAGCAGCTTGGCCAGGGCAGTCCAAGAGACCCAGTACTTC. Protein product: CASSLARAVQETQYF.